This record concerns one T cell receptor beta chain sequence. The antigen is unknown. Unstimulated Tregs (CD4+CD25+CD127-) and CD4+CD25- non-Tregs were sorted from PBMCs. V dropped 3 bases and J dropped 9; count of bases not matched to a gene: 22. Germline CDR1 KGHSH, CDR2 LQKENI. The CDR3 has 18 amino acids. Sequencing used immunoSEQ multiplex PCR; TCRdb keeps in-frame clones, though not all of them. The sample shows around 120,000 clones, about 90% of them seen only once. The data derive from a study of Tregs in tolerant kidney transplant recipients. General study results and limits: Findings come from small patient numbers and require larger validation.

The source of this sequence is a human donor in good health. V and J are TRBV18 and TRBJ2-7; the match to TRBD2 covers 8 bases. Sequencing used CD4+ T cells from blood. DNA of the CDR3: TGTGCCAGCTCACCGCGGTCCCCTTCCGGGACTAGTTCCCAGGGGCAGTACTTC. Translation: CASSPRSPSGTSSQGQYF.